This TCR beta chain was profiled in a study of blood T cell repertoires in COVID-19. At the level of the study: Samples of COVID-19 (acute and convalescent) were obtained from the United States, Italy and Spain.

Profiling relied on immunoSEQ multiplex PCR, and the TCRdb table lists in-frame clones only, not all of them. The table has around 250,000 clones, about nine tenths seen once. V was trimmed by 1 base and J by 4 bases, leaving 17 bases between them. Germline CDR1 is SGHDT and CDR2 is YYEEEE. This CDR3 contains 16 residues. Donors of Cohort 3 who recovered were those that had two negative PCRs, clearance, or symptom resolution. The clonotype was recovered from a man between 18 and 29 years old who had recovered from COVID-19. The chain has TRBV5-6 and TRBJ1-2; D is undetermined. What was sequenced was PBMCs or T cells enriched from blood (not recorded which). CDR3 in DNA: TGTGCCAGCAGCTTGTCGGCAGGCCCTCGGGGCTATGGCTACACCTTC. This codes for CASSLSAGPRGYGYTF.